The present T cell receptor (beta chain) was sequenced within a study of OX40 agonist ivuxolimab in advanced cancers. Between the trimmed V and J ends, which lost 4 bases and 0 bases, there was a span of 10 bases. Germline loops: CDR1 MNHNS, CDR2 SASEGT. This CDR3 has 14 residues. The method was immunoSEQ multiplex PCR; TCRdb's version includes in-frame clones alone and lacks a portion of them. The repertoire holds about 29,000 clones, approximately 93% seen once, with more than 9% in the top ten. The V gene is TRBV6-1, the J gene TRBJ2-7; D not certain. The specimen comprised CD4+ or CD8+ T cells sorted from blood, sampled in a trial of the OX40 agonist ivuxolimab. This clonotype originated in an adult with an advanced solid tumor such as melanoma, head and neck, liver or kidney cancer. This chain's CDR3 is CASSVNPPSYEQYF. In DNA form, the CDR3 reads TGTGCCAGCAGTGTCAACCCGCCCTCCTACGAGCAGTACTTC.